The sequence of this T cell receptor beta chain was determined in a study of OX40 agonist ivuxolimab in advanced cancers. This clone is a singleton in its sample. Its matching antigen is unknown. Overall study results and limits: Low levels of normalized T-cell clonal expansion also appeared in some nonresponders. Antigen specificity remained undetermined for the expanded peripheral T cells.

The germline V and J ends were trimmed by 5 bases and 6 bases, with 9 bases remaining between them. The CDR3 consists of 12 residues. The V gene's germline CDR1 is SEHNR and CDR2 FQNEAQ (reference sequence). Using immunoSEQ multiplex PCR, the repertoire was profiled, and TCRdb retains in-frame clones only, with some absent. The sample lists 50,000 to 70,000 clones; 87% were seen once. This rearrangement joins TRBV7-9 to TRBJ2-3; D not resolved. This TCR was sampled from an adult with an advanced solid tumor such as melanoma, head and neck, liver or kidney cancer. The specimen was CD4+ or CD8+ T cells sorted from blood, collected in a trial of the OX40 agonist ivuxolimab. The CDR3 protein is CASSPVWDTQYF. In DNA form, the CDR3 reads TGTGCCAGCAGCCCCGTCTGGGATACGCAGTATTTT.